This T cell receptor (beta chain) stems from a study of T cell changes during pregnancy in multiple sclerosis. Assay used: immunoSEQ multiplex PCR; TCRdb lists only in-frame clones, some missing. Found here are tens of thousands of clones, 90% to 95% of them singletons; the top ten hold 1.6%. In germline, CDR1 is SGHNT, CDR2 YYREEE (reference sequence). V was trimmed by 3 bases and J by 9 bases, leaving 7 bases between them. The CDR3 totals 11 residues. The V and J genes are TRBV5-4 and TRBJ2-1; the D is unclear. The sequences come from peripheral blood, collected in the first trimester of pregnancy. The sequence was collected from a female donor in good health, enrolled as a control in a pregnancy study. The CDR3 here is CASSSSGEQFF. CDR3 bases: TGTGCCAGCAGCTCATCGGGTGAGCAGTTCTTC.